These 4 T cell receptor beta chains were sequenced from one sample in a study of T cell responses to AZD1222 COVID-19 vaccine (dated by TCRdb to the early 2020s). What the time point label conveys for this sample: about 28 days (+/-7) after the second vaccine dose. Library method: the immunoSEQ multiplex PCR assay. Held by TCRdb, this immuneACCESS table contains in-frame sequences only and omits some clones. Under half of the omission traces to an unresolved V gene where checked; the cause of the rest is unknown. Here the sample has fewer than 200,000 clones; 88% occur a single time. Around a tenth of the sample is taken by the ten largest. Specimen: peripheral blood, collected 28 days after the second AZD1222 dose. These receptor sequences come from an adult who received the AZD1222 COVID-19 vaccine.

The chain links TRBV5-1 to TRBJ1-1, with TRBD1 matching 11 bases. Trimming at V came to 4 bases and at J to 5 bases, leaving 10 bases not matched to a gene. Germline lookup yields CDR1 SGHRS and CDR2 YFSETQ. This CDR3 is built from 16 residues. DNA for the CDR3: TGCGCCAGCAGCCCCGGGACAGGGGGGGGTATAACTGAAGCTTTCTTT. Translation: CASSPGTGGGITEAFF.

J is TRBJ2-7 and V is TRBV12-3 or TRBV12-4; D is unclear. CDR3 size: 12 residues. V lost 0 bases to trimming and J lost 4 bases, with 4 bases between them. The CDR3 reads CASSLAAYEQYF. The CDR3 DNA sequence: TGTGCCAGCAGTTTAGCGGCTTACGAGCAGTACTTC.

CDR3 DNA sequence: TGCGCCAGCAGCCAAAGAAATGAGCAGTTCTTC. Its protein product is CASSQRNEQFF. This chain links TRBV4-1 with TRBJ2-1; the D is unclear. This CDR3 is built from 11 residues. The V gene's germline CDR1 is MGHRA and CDR2 YSYEKL. The V end lost 2 bases, the J end lost 7 bases, and 3 bases lay between the germline ends.

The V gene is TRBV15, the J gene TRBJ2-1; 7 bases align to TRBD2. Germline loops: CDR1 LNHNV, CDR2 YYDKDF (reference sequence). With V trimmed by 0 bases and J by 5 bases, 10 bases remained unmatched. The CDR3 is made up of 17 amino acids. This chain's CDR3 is CATSRDTGGGAHNEQFF. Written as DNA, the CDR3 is TGTGCCACCAGCAGAGATACGGGCGGGGGAGCACACAATGAGCAGTTCTTC. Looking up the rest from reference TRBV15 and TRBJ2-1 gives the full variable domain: DAMVIQNPRYQVTQFGKPVTLSCSQTLNHNVMYWYQQKSSQAPKLLFHYYDKDFNNEADTPDNFQSRRPNTSFCFLDIRSPGLGDTAMYLCATSRDTGGGAHNEQFFGPGTRLTVL.